Following are 22 T cell receptor beta chains from one sample sequenced in a study of glioma-infiltrating T cells. The iRepertoire nested amplicon-rescue multiplex PCR amplified TCR alpha and beta CDR3s from RNA. One entry per CDR3 protein, called by TCRdb with MiXCR from the multiplex PCR reads. The sample lists 100,000 to 150,000 distinct CDR3 sequences; 20% to 25% were seen once. The specimen was glioma tissue, nonneoplastic brain tissue, or PBMCs (not recorded which). The receptors originated from a human donor with low-grade glioma or glioblastoma, undergoing nonglioma brain surgery, or in good health (not recorded which).

This CDR3 is CSVAAGVQETQYF. In DNA, the CDR3 is TGCAGCGTTGCCGCAGGGGTACAAGAGACCCAGTACTTC. The J gene is TRBJ2-5, the V gene TRBV29-1, with D maybe TRBD1 (6 bases). CDR3 size: 13 residues. CDR1 is SQVTM, CDR2 ANQGSEA, per germline. The ends were cut back, 4 bases at V and 2 bases at J, with 11 bases in the middle.

Ten or more counts support this clonotype. The chain uses TRBV4-1 and TRBJ2-3; 8 bases agree with TRBD1. The CDR3 loop spans 17 amino acids. Germline-derived CDR1 and CDR2 are MGHRA and YSYEKL. J lost 2 bases, V lost 0 bases, and 7 bases had no gene match. The CDR3 nucleotides read TGCGCCAGCAGCCAAGATAGGCGACAGGGGAACACAGATACGCAGTATTTT. Translating gives CASSQDRRQGNTDTQYF.

This clonotype was seen at least ten times. V and J are TRBV20-1 and TRBJ1-2; D gene unclear. The CDR3 consists of 12 residues. Deletions cut 2 bases from V and 8 bases from J, with 12 bases between. Germline CDR1 DFQATT, CDR2 SNEGSKA (reference sequence). The CDR3 is CSARPPTEGYTF. In DNA, the CDR3 is TGCAGTGCTAGACCACCCACGGAGGGCTACACCTTC.

The chain has TRBV20-1 and TRBJ1-1; 7 positions agree with TRBD1. The CDR3 contains 16 residues. Germline-derived CDR1 and CDR2 are DFQATT and SNEGSKA (reference sequence). The junction had 7 bases not matched to a gene; V was cut back by 0 bases and J by 0 bases. In nucleotides, the CDR3 is TGCAGTGCTAGAGATTTAGGGGGCCCCATGAACACTGAAGCTTTCTTT. Translated: CSARDLGGPMNTEAFF.

This chain connects TRBV4-3 to TRBJ2-3, with TRBD2 matching 8 bases. Germline CDR1 reads LGHNA; CDR2 reads YSLEER. The CDR3 is 16 amino acids. V shed 4 bases and J 1 base; nucleotides not matched to a gene: 7. DNA of the CDR3: TGCGCCAGCAGCCCCAGACTAGCGCGGGGCACAGATACGCAGTATTTT. The encoded protein is CASSPRLARGTDTQYF.

In this sample, this clonotype turned up many times. The chain uses TRBV4-3 and TRBJ1-2; D unclear. V gave up 0 bases and J gave up 5 bases, with 7 bases separating them. CDR1 is LGHNA and CDR2 is YSLEER in the germline V gene. There are 13 residues in the CDR3. The CDR3 DNA sequence: TGCGCCAGCAGCCAAGAGGGTGGATATGGCTACACCTTC. Translating it yields CASSQEGGYGYTF.

V gene TRBV29-1 combines with J gene TRBJ1-1; no clear D. CDR3 length: 14 amino acids. Germline CDR1 SQVTM, CDR2 ANQGSEA. Trimming took 2 bases from V and 7 from J, leaving 17 bases between them. The CDR3 coding sequence is TGCAGCGTTGAACCCCCTGGATCGGTGGGTGAAGCTTTCTTT. Translating gives CSVEPPGSVGEAFF. Together with reference TRBV29-1 and TRBJ1-1, the CDR3 gives the full variable domain: SAVISQKPSRDICQRGTSLTIQCQVDSQVTMMFWYRQQPGQSLTLIATANQGSEATYESGFVIDKFPISRPNLTFSTLTVSNMSPEDSSIYLCSVEPPGSVGEAFFGQGTRLTVV.

About this clonotype: Given a much more abundant clone one base away, this may be a read error. The CDR3 end shows no conserved phenylalanine or tryptophan, and so a read error is likely. This rearrangement joins TRBV29-1 to TRBJ2-3; 7 nucleotides match TRBD1. In germline, CDR1 is SQVTM, CDR2 ANQGSEA. V was pared by 7 bases and J by 1 base, with 11 bases of the junction left unmatched. This CDR3 spans 15 amino acids. The CDR3 coding sequence is TGCAGCGGATTACTCCGGGACAGCGGCACAGATACGCAGTATTCT. Protein: CSGLLRDSGTDTQYS.

This rearrangement joins TRBV20-1 to TRBJ2-7, with 7 positions matching TRBD2. This CDR3 region has 14 residues. V lost 1 base, J lost 2 bases, and 5 bases stayed unmatched. CDR1 and CDR2 (germline): DFQATT, SNEGSKA (reference sequence). The DNA of the CDR3 is TGCAGTGCTAGAGGGCTAGCGGAGCCCTACGAGCAGTACTTC. This translates into CSARGLAEPYEQYF.

The chain combines TRBV4-1 with TRBJ2-6, with D possibly being TRBD2 (6 bases). The CDR3 is 18 amino acids. CDR1 and CDR2 from the germline V gene are MGHRA and YSYEKL. V dropped 0 bases and J dropped 0 bases, with 12 bases sitting between them. CDR3 coding DNA: TGCGCCAGCAGCCAAGACGGGCGGGGATCCTCTGGGGCCAACGTCCTGACTTTC. This translates into CASSQDGRGSSGANVLTF.

This clonotype was picked up many times. V usage is TRBV15 and J usage is TRBJ1-4; D is undetermined. In germline, CDR1 is LNHNV, CDR2 YYDKDF (reference sequence). CDR3 size: 13 residues. With 5 bases removed from V and 8 bases from J, the gap between germline ends came to 12 bases. The CDR3, as DNA: TGTGCCACCAGCGGTTACGTAGAGGAAAAACTGTTTTTT. This translates into CATSGYVEEKLFF.

V gene TRBV18 combines with J gene TRBJ2-1; the match to TRBD1 covers 8 bases. The CDR3 consists of 15 residues. Germline CDR1 is KGHSH and CDR2 is LQKENI. V lost 2 bases to trimming and J lost 2 bases; unmatched junction nucleotides: 2. CDR3 amino acids: CASSPGTGTYNEQFF. The CDR3 nucleotides read TGTGCCAGCTCACCAGGGACAGGTACCTACAATGAGCAGTTCTTC. Looking up the rest from reference TRBV18 and TRBJ2-1 gives the full variable domain: NAGVMQNPRHLVRRRGQEARLRCSPMKGHSHVYWYRQLPEEGLKFMVYLQKENIIDESGMPKERFSAEFPKEGPSILRIQQVVRGDSAAYFCASSPGTGTYNEQFFGPGTRLTVL.

This clonotype was found many times. This sequence joins TRBV24-1 and TRBJ2-7, with D unclear. Germline assignment: CDR1 KGHDR and CDR2 SFDVKD. CDR3 length: 13 amino acids. V was shortened by 2 bases and J by 5 bases, with 9 bases between the two germline ends. The CDR3 spells CATSDSHGDEQYF. CDR3 coding DNA: TGTGCCACCAGTGATTCACATGGGGACGAGCAGTACTTC.

This clonotype was seen a handful of times. With a much larger clone just one base away, this may be a read error. The V call is TRBV7-2, the J call TRBJ2-1; D is uncertain. The CDR3 totals 14 residues. The V end was cut by 1 base, the J end by 2 bases, with 6 bases between. Germline V gene lookup returns CDR1 SGHTA and CDR2 FQGNSA. The CDR3 bases are TGTGCCAGCAGCTTAGGCGCGGCCTACAATGAGCAGTTCTTC. Translation gives CASSLGAAYNEQFF.

This clonotype was observed once. Since a much larger clone is just one base distant, this may be a read error. The gene calls are TRBV29-1 and TRBJ2-7, with 10 nucleotides matching TRBD1. Germline CDR1 reads SQVTM; CDR2 reads ANQGSEA. The CDR3 is 14 amino acids. The J segment lost 6 bases and the V segment lost 5 bases, leaving 10 bases of the junction unmatched. CDR3 amino acids: CSVTHRTGGSEQYF. The DNA for the CDR3 is TGCAGCGTTACCCACAGGACAGGGGGAAGCGAGCAGTACTTC.

There are many counts of this clonotype. V gene TRBV29-1 combines with J gene TRBJ1-3, with D hard to call. V lost 4 bases, J lost 2 bases, and 6 bases lay in between. Germline CDR1 and CDR2: SQVTM and ANQGSEA. The CDR3 totals 12 residues. CDR3 in amino acids: CSVGDTGNTIYF. CDR3 in DNA: TGCAGCGTTGGGGATACTGGAAACACCATATATTTT.

This clonotype appeared many times. This clone may be a read error of a much larger clone one base away. The V gene is TRBV6-1, the J gene TRBJ2-2; a possible D gene is TRBD2 (6 bases). CDR3 length: 15 residues. The germline V gene encodes CDR1 MNHNS and CDR2 SASEGT. Written as DNA, the CDR3 is TGTACCAGCAGTGAATCCACGGAGGGAACCGGGGAGCTGTTTTTT. Its protein product is CTSSESTEGTGELFF.

The CDR3 DNA reads TGTGCCAGCAGCGTTAAAAGGGGGCCCACACTAGCGGGAGAGGACAATGAGCAGTTCTTC. This encodes CASSVKRGPTLAGEDNEQFF. This chain links TRBV9 with TRBJ2-1; 11 positions match TRBD2. V lost 2 bases, J lost 5 bases, and 18 bases stayed unmatched. CDR1 SGDLS and CDR2 YYNGEE come from the germline V gene. The CDR3 has 20 residues.

V and J are TRBV14 and TRBJ1-1, with D unresolved. CDR1 is SGHDN, CDR2 FVKESK, per germline. The CDR3 sequence is 13 residues long. Trimming took 5 bases from V and 1 from J, leaving 8 bases between them. The CDR3 region is CASSIIGNTEAFF. DNA of the CDR3: TGTGCCAGCAGCATCATCGGGAACACTGAAGCTTTCTTT.

In this sample, this clonotype turned up many times. The V gene is TRBV7-6, the J gene TRBJ1-6, with D uncertain. The V and J ends lost 1 base and 9 bases respectively, with 13 bases between them. Germline assignment: CDR1 SGHVS and CDR2 FNYEAQ. The CDR3 covers 15 residues. CDR3 in DNA: TGTGCCAGCAGCTTAGTAGTCGGGGAGGTTTCACCCCTCCACTTT. Translating it yields CASSLVVGEVSPLHF.

This clonotype was seen at least ten times. This chain connects TRBV7-2 to TRBJ2-6; D perhaps matches TRBD1 (6 bases). This CDR3 comprises 17 residues. The V end was cut by 5 bases, the J end by 4 bases, with 18 bases between. In germline, CDR1 is SGHTA, CDR2 FQGNSA. CDR3 in amino acids: CASSPDDYRAGANVLTF. DNA for the CDR3: TGTGCCAGCAGCCCCGACGATTACAGGGCGGGGGCCAACGTCCTGACTTTC.

This clonotype was counted many times. This sequence joins TRBV24-1 and TRBJ2-1, with D perhaps given as TRBD1 or TRBD2 (5 bases each). Germline V gene lookup returns CDR1 KGHDR and CDR2 SFDVKD. The CDR3 sequence is 17 residues long. The ends were cut back, 2 bases at V and 6 bases at J, with 19 bases in the middle. The CDR3 loop is CATSDSLRDPVANEQFF. DNA for the CDR3: TGTGCCACCAGTGATTCCCTCCGGGACCCGGTTGCCAATGAGCAGTTCTTC.